Sequencing of this TCR beta chain was carried out in a study of post-analysis software for immune sequencing data. Study-wide background: Disease trajectories encompassed relapsing-remitting, secondary progressive and progressive-relapsing multiple sclerosis. Points from the study as a whole: Normalized Chao1 diversity was significantly lower in multiple sclerosis patients than in controls. Four or five TRBV segments (TRBV5-6, TRBV5-1 and TRBV20-1 among them) occurred more frequently in patients than in controls.

Libraries were made from TCR beta cDNA, and they carried unique molecular identifiers. Once 1 to 10 million T cells were used, roughly 500,000 cDNA molecules resulted. Via MiXCR, TCRdb re-called the PCR reads, giving one row per CDR3 protein. In the table there are roughly 620,000 distinct CDR3 sequences, roughly 47% of which are singletons. V shed 1 base and J shed 4 bases, with 9 bases lying between them. CDR3 length: 13 residues. Germline CDR1 and CDR2: SGHRS and YFSETQ. Only a few counts were recorded for this clonotype. Its antigen is not known. The chain uses TRBV5-1 and TRBJ2-7; D gene unclear. Sequencing input: blood. The clonotype originates from a girl aged 5 to 17 with multiple sclerosis. As DNA, the CDR3 is TGCGCCAGCAGCTTGAATACTGGGTACGAGCAGTACTTC. This gives the protein CASSLNTGYEQYF.